The following is a T cell receptor (beta chain) sequence with its context. This sample was included in a study of blood T cell repertoires in COVID-19. Across the whole study: The analysed material was cDNA or gDNA that came from T cells, B-cell-depleted T cells, or PBMCs.

TCRdb's copy holds only in-frame clones and misses some; the assay was immunoSEQ multiplex PCR. Here the sample spans 70,000 to 95,000 clones, 84% being singletons. The CDR3 covers 19 residues. Trimming left V 5 bases short and J 0 bases short, with 20 bases between. Germline CDR1 and CDR2: KGHSH and LQKENI. The receptor was derived from a woman aged 50 to 60 with acute or convalescent COVID-19. The source material was peripheral blood. The chain recombines TRBV18 with TRBJ2-6; a possible D gene is TRBD2 (5 bases). The CDR3 is CASSAPGWSAGSGANVLTF. For the CDR3, the DNA is TGTGCCAGCTCAGCCCCCGGTTGGAGTGCGGGCTCTGGGGCCAACGTCCTGACTTTC.